The 22 T cell receptor beta chains below come from one sample, sequenced in a study of human T cells and chemical hapten exposure. Library construction involved attaching unique molecular identifiers to individual cDNA molecules, which allowed quantitative, reproducible TCR counting. One entry per CDR3 protein results from TCRdb running MiXCR on the reads. The table lists some 570 distinct CDR3 sequences, roughly 92% of them singletons. Treatment described: therapeutic diphenylcyclopropenone sensitization with weekly scalp DPC. The sample here was whole blood, taken before DPC sensitization or 2, 6, or about 24 weeks after (not recorded which). The receptors derive from an adult with alopecia areata. Some clones in this sample may be carry-over from other donors' samples. This table probably holds off-target reads from a library built for another chain.

The chain employs TRBV4-3 and TRBJ2-5; 9 nucleotides align to TRBD2. Germline-derived CDR1 and CDR2 are LGHNA and YSLEER. This CDR3 comprises 18 residues. V trimming: 0 bases; J trimming: 7 bases; junction bases outside the gene matches: 15. The CDR3 loop is CASSQEGGGSGGLGTQYF. The CDR3 DNA reads as TGCGCCAGCAGCCAAGAAGGTGGTGGGAGCGGGGGGCTGGGGACCCAGTACTTC.

The rearrangement joins TRBV29-1 to TRBJ1-2; the D is unclear. The CDR3 sequence is 10 residues long. V was trimmed by 1 base and J by 12 bases, leaving 9 bases between them. The germline CDR1 and CDR2 sequences are SQVTM and ANQGSEA. The CDR3 nucleotides are TGCAGCGTTGAAGGGTATCATGACACCTTC. It yields the protein CSVEGYHDTF. The full variable domain, rest sourced from reference TRBV29-1 and TRBJ1-2, is SAVISQKPSRDICQRGTSLTIQCQVDSQVTMMFWYRQQPGQSLTLIATANQGSEATYESGFVIDKFPISRPNLTFSTLTVSNMSPEDSSIYLCSVEGYHDTFGSGTRLTVV.

The DNA of the CDR3 is TGTGCCAGCTCACCGGGGGGCCAAACCTCCTACGAGCAGTACTTC. Residues: CASSPGGQTSYEQYF. The rearrangement uses TRBV18 and TRBJ2-7; D possibly matches TRBD1 or TRBD2 (6 bases each). The CDR3 has 15 residues. Deletions cut 3 bases from V and 0 bases from J, with 12 bases between. Looked up from germline, CDR1 is KGHSH and CDR2 is LQKENI.

V is TRBV6-5 and J is TRBJ2-4; 9 bases align to TRBD1. Germline V gives CDR1 MNHEY, CDR2 SVGAGI. V shed 5 bases, J shed 1 base, and the junction held 9 bases outside the gene matches. CDR3 length equals 17 residues. CDR3 amino acids: CASSRTGVYGAKNIQYF. In nucleotides, the CDR3 is TGTGCCAGCAGTCGGACAGGGGTATATGGTGCCAAAAACATTCAGTACTTC.

The rearrangement links TRBV30 to TRBJ2-6; 8 nucleotides agree with TRBD1. V was clipped by 2 bases and J by 1 base; unmatched bases: 4. The germline CDR1 and CDR2 sequences are GTSNPN and SVGIG (reference sequence). This CDR3 has 16 amino acids. This CDR3 reads CAWSRQGSSGANVLTF. The CDR3 coding sequence is TGTGCCTGGAGTCGACAGGGGTCTTCTGGGGCCAACGTCCTGACTTTC.

This rearrangement joins TRBV27 to TRBJ2-1; D remains ambiguous. V lost 4 bases to trimming and J lost 4 bases, with 11 bases between them. The CDR3 extends over 14 amino acids. Germline V gene sequence: CDR1 MNHEY, CDR2 SMNVEV (reference sequence). The CDR3 DNA sequence: TGTGCCAGCAGTTCCATCGGGCCATACAATGAGCAGTTCTTC. This sequence encodes CASSSIGPYNEQFF.

The J gene is TRBJ2-3, the V gene TRBV27; D gene unclear. Trimming pared 4 bases from V and 1 base from J, leaving 3 bases between. This CDR3 spans 12 amino acids. The germline CDR1 and CDR2 sequences are MNHEY and SMNVEV (reference sequence). The DNA for the CDR3 is TGTGCCAGCAGTTGGGGCACAGATACGCAGTATTTT. As protein: CASSWGTDTQYF.

The J gene is TRBJ2-7, the V gene TRBV20-1; D ambiguous. This CDR3 spans 12 amino acids. CDR1 and CDR2 from the germline V gene are DFQATT and SNEGSKA (reference sequence). Trimming stripped 3 bases from V and 4 bases from J, with 10 bases between. The CDR3 is CSASHSGYEQYF. CDR3 in DNA: TGCAGTGCTAGCCACAGTGGATACGAGCAGTACTTC.

The rearrangement links TRBV20-1 to TRBJ1-2; weak D call: TRBD1 (6 bases). The CDR3 has 12 amino acids. V was cut by 3 bases and J by 2 bases, with 7 bases left in between. Germline CDR1 and CDR2: DFQATT and SNEGSKA (reference sequence). DNA for the CDR3: TGCAGTGCTAGCCAGGGGAACTATGGCTACACCTTC. Translating it yields CSASQGNYGYTF.

The genes are TRBV27 and TRBJ2-1; 9 bases align to TRBD2. The ends lost 0 bases at V and 3 bases at J; junction bases unmatched: 3. The germline CDR1 and CDR2 sequences are MNHEY and SMNVEV (reference sequence). The CDR3 runs 16 residues. The CDR3 DNA reads TGTGCCAGCAGTTTATCAGGCGGGGGGGACTACAATGAGCAGTTCTTC. Translation gives CASSLSGGGDYNEQFF.

The J gene is TRBJ2-7, the V gene TRBV27, with 7 bases matching TRBD1. The CDR3 is 12 amino acids. CDR1 and CDR2 from the germline V gene are MNHEY and SMNVEV (reference sequence). V lost 9 bases and J lost 1; bases outside the gene matches: 3. DNA of the CDR3: TGTGCCAGTTGGGACAGTTCCTACGAGCAGTACTTC. As protein: CASWDSSYEQYF.

The rearrangement links TRBV5-1 to TRBJ2-3, with D possibly TRBD1 on 5 matching bases. CDR1 is SGHRS, CDR2 YFSETQ, per germline. There are 16 residues in the CDR3. Trimming stripped 0 bases from V and 6 bases from J, with 17 bases between. The CDR3 nucleotides are TGCGCCAGCAGCTTGGCCGAAGGGGTTTATTTGGATACGCAGTATTTT. Protein sequence: CASSLAEGVYLDTQYF. The variable domain in full, with the rest retrieved from reference TRBV5-1 and TRBJ2-3, is KAGVTQTPRYLIKTRGQQVTLSCSPISGHRSVSWYQQTPGQGLQFLFEYFSETQRNKGNFPGRFSGRQFSNSRSEMNVSTLELGDSALYLCASSLAEGVYLDTQYFGPGTRLTVL.

The gene calls are TRBV30 and TRBJ2-3; 8 bases line up with TRBD1. Germline CDR1 and CDR2: GTSNPN and SVGIG (reference sequence). Trimming removed 7 bases from V and 3 bases from J; junction bases left unmatched: 6. CDR3 length: 13 amino acids. The CDR3: CASDRATTDTQYF. DNA for the CDR3: TGTGCCTCGGACAGGGCGACGACAGATACGCAGTATTTT.

The chain links TRBV2 to TRBJ1-2; tentatively, D is TRBD1 (5 bases). CDR1 SNHLY and CDR2 FYNNEI come from the germline V gene. The CDR3 runs 13 residues. The germline V and J ends were trimmed by 6 bases and 4 bases, with 12 bases remaining between them. This CDR3 is CASSVDRIYGYTF. The CDR3 region has the DNA TGTGCCAGCAGCGTCGACAGAATCTATGGCTACACCTTC. Full variable domain (rest looked up from reference TRBV2 and TRBJ1-2): EPEVTQTPSHQVTQMGQEVILRCVPISNHLYFYWYRQILGQKVEFLVSFYNNEISEKSEIFDDQFSVERPDGSNFTLKIRSTKLEDSAMYFCASSVDRIYGYTFGSGTRLTVV.

The chain is built from TRBV5-1 and TRBJ1-5; D is uncertain. CDR3 size: 14 residues. Germline-derived CDR1 and CDR2 are SGHRS and YFSETQ. V lost 0 bases and J lost 2, with 6 bases in between. The CDR3 region is CASSLVPGNQPQHF. CDR3 sequence (DNA): TGCGCCAGCAGCTTGGTGCCTGGCAATCAGCCCCAGCATTTT. The full variable domain, with the rest looked up from reference TRBV5-1 and TRBJ1-5, is KAGVTQTPRYLIKTRGQQVTLSCSPISGHRSVSWYQQTPGQGLQFLFEYFSETQRNKGNFPGRFSGRQFSNSRSEMNVSTLELGDSALYLCASSLVPGNQPQHFGDGTRLSIL.

The chain employs TRBV20-1 and TRBJ2-1; 9 bases fit TRBD2. The CDR3 is made up of 13 amino acids. Germline assignment: CDR1 DFQATT and CDR2 SNEGSKA (reference sequence). The CDR3 sequence: CSRSGGSGNEQFF. The CDR3 region has the DNA TGCAGCCGTAGCGGGGGAAGTGGGAATGAGCAGTTCTTC.

The chain uses TRBV29-1 and TRBJ2-1; 9 positions match TRBD2. The trim removed 7 bases at V and 5 bases at J, leaving 9 bases unmatched. The CDR3 totals 14 residues. CDR1 and CDR2 (germline): SQVTM, ANQGSEA. CDR3 loop: CSAGGGGADNEQFF. In nucleotides, the CDR3 is TGCAGCGCCGGGGGCGGGGGGGCAGACAATGAGCAGTTCTTC.

The CDR3 reads CSVEGTGSGANVLTF. CDR3 sequence (DNA): TGCAGCGTTGAGGGTACAGGGTCGGGGGCCAACGTCCTGACTTTC. This sequence joins TRBV29-1 and TRBJ2-6; possible D gene TRBD1, 6 bases. CDR1 is SQVTM, CDR2 ANQGSEA, per germline. The ends were cut back, 3 bases at V and 4 bases at J, with 13 bases in the middle. The CDR3 runs 15 residues.

The V gene is TRBV7-2, the J gene TRBJ2-1, with D unclear. Germline V gene lookup returns CDR1 SGHTA and CDR2 FQGNSA. The length of the CDR3 is 12 residues. V was trimmed by 4 bases and J by 8 bases, leaving 9 bases between them. The CDR3 is CASSSFYDEQFF. The CDR3, as DNA: TGTGCCAGCAGCTCCTTTTATGATGAGCAGTTCTTC. Supplemented by reference TRBV7-2 and TRBJ2-1, the full variable domain reads GAGVSQSPSNKVTEKGKDVELRCDPISGHTALYWYRQSLGQGLEFLIYFQGNSAPDKSGLPSDRFSAERTGGSVSTLTIQRTQQEDSAVYLCASSSFYDEQFFGPGTRLTVL.

CDR3 amino acids: CSVHGGNTGELFF. In nucleotides, the CDR3 is TGCAGCGTTCACGGGGGGAACACCGGGGAGCTGTTTTTT. This sequence joins TRBV29-1 and TRBJ2-2; D may be TRBD2 (6 bases). Trimming took 5 bases from V and 1 from J, leaving 8 bases between them. The CDR3 has 13 residues. In germline, CDR1 is SQVTM, CDR2 ANQGSEA.

This chain uses TRBV27 with TRBJ2-7; D may match TRBD1 or TRBD2 (5 bases each). Germline CDR1 reads MNHEY; CDR2 reads SMNVEV (reference sequence). Between the trimmed V and J ends, which lost 6 bases and 4 bases, there was a span of 16 bases. The CDR3 extends over 14 amino acids. Written as DNA, the CDR3 is TGTGCCAGCAGGGGTGGGGGAATCTGGTACGAGCAGTACTTC. Protein: CASRGGGIWYEQYF.

V gene TRBV6-6 combines with J gene TRBJ1-5; TRBD1 matches 7 bases. Trimming at V came to 2 bases and at J to 1 base, leaving 8 bases not matched to a gene. CDR3 length: 17 amino acids. CDR1 is MNHNY and CDR2 is SVGAGI in the germline V gene (reference sequence). The CDR3 is CASSYGSNRGSNQPQHF. The CDR3 DNA is TGTGCCAGCAGTTACGGCTCCAACAGGGGAAGCAATCAGCCCCAGCATTTT.